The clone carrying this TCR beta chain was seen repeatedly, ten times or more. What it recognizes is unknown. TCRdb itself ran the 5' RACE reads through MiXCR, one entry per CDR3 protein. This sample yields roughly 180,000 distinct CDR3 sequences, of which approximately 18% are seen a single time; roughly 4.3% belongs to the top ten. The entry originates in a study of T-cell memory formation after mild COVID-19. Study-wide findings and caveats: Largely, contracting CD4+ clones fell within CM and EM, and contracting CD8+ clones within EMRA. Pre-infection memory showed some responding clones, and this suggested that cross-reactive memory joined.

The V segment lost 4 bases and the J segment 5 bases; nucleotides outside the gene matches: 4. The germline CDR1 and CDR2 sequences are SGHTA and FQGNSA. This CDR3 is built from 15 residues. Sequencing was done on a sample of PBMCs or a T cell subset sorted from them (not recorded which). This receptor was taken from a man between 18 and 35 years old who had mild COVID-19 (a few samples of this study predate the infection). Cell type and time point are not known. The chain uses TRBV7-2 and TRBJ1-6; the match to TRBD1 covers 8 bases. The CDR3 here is CASSWGQADNSPLHF. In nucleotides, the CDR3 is TGTGCCAGCAGCTGGGGACAGGCCGATAATTCACCCCTCCACTTT.